This is a list of T cell receptor beta chains from one sample in a study of cytomegalovirus exposure and HLA in healthy donors. Generated by immunoSEQ multiplex PCR, the TCRdb table keeps only in-frame clones and is missing some. There are under 250,000 clones in the sample; more than 75% occur only once, and roughly 0.24% lies in the top ten. Material: PBMCs. These receptors all stem from a girl aged 2-10 years in good health and CMV-seronegative. Each CDR3 is given with its conserved first and last residue. Fields, in order: J gene, clone size, D gene, V gene, CDR3 protein, CDR3 DNA. A D gene is named only where the DNA matches it firmly. The listing skips clone size in some rows; elsewhere it reads once, few, many or a size class.

TRBJ2-3 . TRBD2 TRBV6-5 CASSYAGGTPDTQYF TGTGCCAGCAGTTATGCGGGGGGAACGCCGGATACGCAGTATTTT
TRBJ2-3 . . TRBV4-2 CASSQRWRADTQYF TGTGCCAGCAGCCAGCGTTGGCGGGCAGATACGCAGTATTTT
TRBJ2-3 . TRBD2 TRBV9 CASSVQIAGLDTQYF TGTGCCAGCAGCGTCCAAATAGCGGGGTTAGATACGCAGTATTTT
TRBJ1-5 . TRBD1 TRBV4-1 CASSTRTGEGQPQHF TGCGCCAGCAGCACTCGGACAGGGGAAGGTCAGCCCCAGCATTTT
TRBJ2-3 . . TRBV7-9 CASILGGSTDTQYF TGTGCCAGCATCCTAGGCGGCAGCACAGATACGCAGTATTTT
TRBJ2-1 few TRBD1 TRBV11-3 CASSLPGTGARNNEQFF TGTGCCAGCAGCTTACCCGGGACAGGGGCGAGAAACAATGAGCAGTTCTTC
TRBJ2-2 once . TRBV9 CASSVVDTHTGELFF TGTGCCAGCAGCGTAGTGGACACCCACACCGGGGAGCTGTTTTTT
TRBJ2-3 few . TRBV29-1 CSPYEEGTQYF TGCAGCCCCTACGAGGAGGGTACGCAGTATTTT
TRBJ2-4 . . TRBV21-1 CASSNGEPYKNIQYF TGTGCCAGCAGCAACGGGGAACCTTACAAAAACATTCAGTACTTC
TRBJ2-7 once . TRBV10-3 CAAGARLYEQYF TGTGCCGCCGGAGCGCGGCTCTACGAGCAGTACTTC
TRBJ2-1 . . TRBV6-1 CASSAFYNEQFF TGTGCCAGCAGTGCGTTTTACAATGAGCAGTTCTTC
TRBJ1-5 . . TRBV18 CASSPVQGNQPQHF TGTGCCAGCTCACCAGTGCAGGGTAATCAGCCCCAGCATTTT
TRBJ1-1 . . TRBV6-5 CASSYSSVTEAFF TGTGCCAGCAGTTACTCTTCTGTCACTGAAGCTTTCTTT
TRBJ2-1 few . TRBV6-5 CASSSPSQGTNEQFF TGTGCCAGCAGTTCCCCCTCGCAGGGAACCAATGAGCAGTTCTTC
TRBJ1-2 . TRBD1 TRBV18 CASSPKGANGYTF TGTGCCAGCTCACCAAAGGGGGCTAATGGCTACACCTTC
TRBJ2-3 . TRBD2 TRBV27 CASSPGLAVTDTQYF TGTGCCAGCAGTCCCGGACTAGCGGTAACAGATACGCAGTATTTT
TRBJ2-3 . . TRBV27 CASGGGYTQYF TGTGCCAGCGGTGGAGGGTATACGCAGTATTTT
TRBJ2-1 . . TRBV7-9 CASSYSYNEQFF TGTGCCAGCAGCTATAGCTACAATGAGCAGTTCTTC
TRBJ2-5 . . TRBV7-9 CASSSRGGKGQETQYF TGTGCCAGCAGTTCCCGAGGGGGAAAGGGACAAGAGACCCAGTACTTC
TRBJ1-6 . . TRBV7-9 CASSPGSGYSPLHF TGTGCCAGCAGTCCAGGGTCAGGGTATTCACCCCTCCACTTT
TRBJ1-6 . . TRBV6-6 CANSQGRVNSPLHF TGTGCCAACTCTCAGGGGCGTGTGAATTCACCCCTCCACTTT
TRBJ1-5 . TRBD1 TRBV5-5 CASSSDREDQPQHF TGTGCCAGCAGCAGTGACAGGGAGGACCAGCCCCAGCATTTT
TRBJ2-3 . TRBD2 TRBV5-1 CASSFGGVSGGTQYF TGCGCCAGCAGCTTCGGAGGGGTTTCGGGGGGTACGCAGTATTTT
TRBJ2-7 . . TRBV7-9 CSSSISAGSYEQYF TGTTCCAGCAGCATATCCGCCGGGAGCTACGAGCAGTACTTC
TRBJ2-7 . TRBD1 TRBV5-6 CASSWDRGYEQYF TGTGCCAGCAGCTGGGACAGGGGCTACGAGCAGTACTTC
TRBJ2-1 . . TRBV10-2 CASTLSSRDNEQFF TGCGCCAGCACACTGTCTAGCCGTGACAATGAGCAGTTCTTC
TRBJ2-7 . . TRBV4-1 CASSRETGRREQYF TGCGCCAGCAGCCGAGAGACAGGGAGGCGCGAGCAGTACTTC
TRBJ1-1 . TRBD1 TRBV19 CASSITSTGVYTEAFF TGTGCCAGTAGTATCACCTCCACAGGGGTATATACTGAAGCTTTCTTT
TRBJ2-1 . . TRBV9 CASSVVAGLSYNEQFF TGTGCCAGCAGCGTAGTGGCGGGGCTATCCTACAATGAGCAGTTCTTC
TRBJ1-5 . . TRBV29-1 CSVEDSPNQPQHF TGCAGCGTGGAGGACAGCCCCAATCAGCCCCAGCATTTT
TRBJ1-4 . . TRBV2 CASSHPAEGEEKLFF TGTGCCAGCAGCCACCCCGCGGAAGGGGAAGAAAAACTGTTTTTT